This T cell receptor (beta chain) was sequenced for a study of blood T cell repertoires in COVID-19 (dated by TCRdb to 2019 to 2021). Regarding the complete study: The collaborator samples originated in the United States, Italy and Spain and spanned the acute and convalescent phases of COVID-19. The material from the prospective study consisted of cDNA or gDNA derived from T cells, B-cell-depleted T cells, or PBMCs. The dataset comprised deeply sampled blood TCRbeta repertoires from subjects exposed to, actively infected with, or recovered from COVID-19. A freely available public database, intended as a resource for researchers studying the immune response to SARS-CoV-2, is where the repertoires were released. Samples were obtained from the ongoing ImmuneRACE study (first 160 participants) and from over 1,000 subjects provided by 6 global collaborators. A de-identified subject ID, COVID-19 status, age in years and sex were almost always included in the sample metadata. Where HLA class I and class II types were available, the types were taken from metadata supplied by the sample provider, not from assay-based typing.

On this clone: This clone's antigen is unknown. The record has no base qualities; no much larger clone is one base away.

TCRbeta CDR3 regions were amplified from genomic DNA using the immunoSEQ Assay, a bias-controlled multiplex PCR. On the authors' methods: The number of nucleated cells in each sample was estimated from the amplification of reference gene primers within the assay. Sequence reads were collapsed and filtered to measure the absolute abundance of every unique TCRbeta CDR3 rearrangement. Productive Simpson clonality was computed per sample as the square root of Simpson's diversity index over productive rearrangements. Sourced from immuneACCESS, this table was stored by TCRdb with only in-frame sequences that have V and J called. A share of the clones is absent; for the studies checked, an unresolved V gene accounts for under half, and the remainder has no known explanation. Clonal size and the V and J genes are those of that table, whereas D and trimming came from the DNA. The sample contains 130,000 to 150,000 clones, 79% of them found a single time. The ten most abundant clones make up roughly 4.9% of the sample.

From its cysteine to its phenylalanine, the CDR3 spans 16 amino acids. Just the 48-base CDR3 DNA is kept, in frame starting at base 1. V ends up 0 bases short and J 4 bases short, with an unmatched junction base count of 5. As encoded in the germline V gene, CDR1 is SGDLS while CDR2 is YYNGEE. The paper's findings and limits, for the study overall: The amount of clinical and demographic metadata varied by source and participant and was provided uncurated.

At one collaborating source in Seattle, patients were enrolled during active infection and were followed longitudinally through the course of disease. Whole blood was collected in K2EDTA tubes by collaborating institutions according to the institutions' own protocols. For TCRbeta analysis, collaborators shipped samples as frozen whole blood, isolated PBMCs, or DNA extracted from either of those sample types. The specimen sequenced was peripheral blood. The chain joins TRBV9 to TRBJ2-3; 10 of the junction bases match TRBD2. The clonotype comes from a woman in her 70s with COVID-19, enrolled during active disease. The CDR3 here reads CASSVAAGGAADTQYF. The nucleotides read TGTGCCAGCAGCGTAGCAGCGGGGGGGGCCGCAGATACGCAGTATTTT.